This T cell receptor (beta chain) derives from a study of blood T cell repertoires in COVID-19 (TCRdb year 2020). Broadly, across the study: Collaborator samples came from the United States, Italy and Spain and covered acute and convalescent phases of COVID-19. The prospective study material was composed of cDNA or gDNA derived from T cells, B-cell-depleted T cells, or PBMCs. The dataset comprised deeply sampled blood TCRbeta repertoires from subjects exposed to, actively infected with, or recovered from COVID-19. Where available, HLA class I and class II types were obtained from metadata supplied by the sample provider rather than from assay-based typing. Samples were obtained from the ongoing ImmuneRACE study (first 160 participants) and from 1,254 subjects provided by 6 global collaborators. Nearly every sample came with metadata listing a de-identified subject ID, COVID-19 status, age in years and sex. The repertoires were made available in a free public database intended to serve as a resource for research on the immune response to SARS-CoV-2.

The CDR3 runs 15 amino acids, cysteine and phenylalanine included. The entry retains the CDR3 DNA only, 45 bases that are in frame from base 1. Compared with germline, V lacks 6 bases and J lacks 2 bases; bases without a gene match: 9. The germline V gene yields MNHEY for CDR1 and SVGAGI for CDR2. TCRbeta CDR3 regions were amplified from genomic DNA using the immunoSEQ Assay, a bias-controlled multiplex PCR. Per the original workflow: Nucleated cell counts per sample were estimated from amplification of reference gene primers within the assay. To quantify the absolute abundance of each unique TCRbeta CDR3 rearrangement, sequence reads were collapsed and filtered. For each sample, productive Simpson clonality was calculated as the square root of Simpson's diversity index across productive rearrangements. TCRdb's version of the immuneACCESS table is confined to in-frame rearrangements and falls short of the full clone set. An unresolved V gene accounts for under half of the shortfall where checked; the remainder is of unknown origin. The V and J calls and clone size are taken from that table; D and trimming were inferred from the DNA. The sample yields about 100,000 clones; around 90% were counted once. The ten largest clones represent approximately 5% of the sample.

Each collaborating institution followed its own protocols to collect whole blood in K2EDTA tubes. For TCRbeta analysis, collaborators shipped samples as frozen whole blood, isolated PBMCs, or DNA extracted from either of those sample types. Remarks on this clone: This receptor's antigen is unknown. No qualities accompany the bases; no much larger clone lies one base away.

Paper-wide results and their limitations: How much clinical and demographic metadata was included differed by source and by participant, and the metadata was provided uncurated.

The sequenced sample consisted of peripheral blood. This sequence uses TRBV6-5 and TRBJ2-5; 7 bases in the junction line up with TRBD1. This receptor was obtained from a human donor in a cohort sampled during active COVID-19. The CDR3 region has the sequence CASRALEGQQETQYF. The DNA reads TGTGCCAGCAGGGCCTTAGAGGGACAGCAAGAGACCCAGTACTTC.